Presented here are 21 T cell receptor beta chains from one specimen sequenced in a study of cytomegalovirus exposure and HLA in healthy donors. Vbeta (60) and Jbeta (13) primers were used in the PCR. Profiled with immunoSEQ multiplex PCR; TCRdb holds only in-frame clones, not every one. Of about 130,000 clones detected, about 66% appear once; the ten largest clones hold roughly 1.6%. The material sequenced was PBMCs. Receptors were obtained from a man aged 30 to 39 in good health and CMV-seropositive.

The CDR3 DNA reads TGTGCCCTGGGCTGGGGACAGGTCATTCAGTACTTC. The encoded protein is CALGWGQVIQYF. J is TRBJ2-4 and V is TRBV6-1; 8 bases map to TRBD1. The CDR3 has 12 amino acids. Trimming took 11 bases from V and 9 from J; bases not matched to a gene: 9. CDR1 and CDR2 from the germline V gene are MNHNS and SASEGT.

The chain uses TRBV29-1 and TRBJ1-1; 8 bases match TRBD1. Germline values: CDR1 SQVTM, CDR2 ANQGSEA. CDR3 length equals 15 residues. Germline trimming cut 3 bases from V and 1 base from J; bases unmatched to any gene: 7. This CDR3 reads CSVEGKTGENTEAFF. The DNA for the CDR3 is TGCAGCGTTGAGGGAAAGACAGGGGAGAACACTGAAGCTTTCTTT.

The rearrangement links TRBV9 to TRBJ1-3; 7 positions match TRBD1. Germline V gene sequence: CDR1 SGDLS, CDR2 YYNGEE. Losses at the gene ends were 6 bases for V and 2 bases for J; bases not matched to a gene: 8. The CDR3 is made up of 15 amino acids. CDR3 sequence (DNA): TGTGCCAGCACCCAACAGGGGTACCCTGGAAACACCATATATTTT. Translated, it gives CASTQQGYPGNTIYF.

This clone was picked up a small number of times. The chain couples TRBV28 to TRBJ2-2; D ambiguous. V was clipped by 3 bases and J by 5 bases, with 7 bases between them. The CDR3 loop spans 13 amino acids. Germline V lookup: CDR1 MDHEN, CDR2 SYDVKM. CDR3 sequence reads: CASSFLYTGELFF. CDR3 DNA: TGTGCCAGCAGTTTTCTTTATACCGGGGAGCTGTTTTTT.

This clone was detected many times. The chain uses TRBV6-6 and TRBJ2-2; TRBD1 is a possible D gene (5 bases). The CDR3 is made up of 13 amino acids. Trimming removed 7 bases at V and 5 bases at J, with 11 bases between. Germline CDR1 reads MNHNY; CDR2 reads SVGAGI (reference sequence). The CDR3 DNA follows: TGTGCCAGCATTAAGGGGTCAACCGGGGAGCTGTTTTTT. This gives the protein CASIKGSTGELFF.

J is TRBJ2-3 and V is TRBV5-1; the D is unclear. This CDR3 comprises 13 residues. V was trimmed by 4 bases and J by 0 bases, leaving 6 bases between them. From germline, CDR1 is SGHRS and CDR2 YFSETQ. Here the CDR3 reads CASSPSSTDTQYF. For the CDR3, the DNA is TGCGCCAGCAGCCCGTCTAGCACAGATACGCAGTATTTT.

This clone has a single count. This CDR3 is CASSFTSGTGELFF. The CDR3 DNA reads TGTGCCAGCAGCTTCACTAGCGGAACCGGGGAGCTGTTTTTT. The rearrangement links TRBV11-3 to TRBJ2-2; 8 bases fit TRBD2. The germline V gene has CDR1 SGHNT and CDR2 YENEEA. V lost 3 bases to trimming and J lost 5 bases; unmatched junction nucleotides: 2. CDR3 length: 14 residues.

The chain joins TRBV15 to TRBJ2-1; 12 nucleotides match TRBD2. Germline-derived CDR1 and CDR2 are LNHNV and YYDKDF (reference sequence). The CDR3 spans 16 residues. V gave up 1 base and J gave up 7 bases; unmatched junction bases: 5. Here the CDR3 DNA reads TGTGCCACCAGCAGAGGACTAGCGGGAGATCTTAATGAGCAGTTCTTC. Residues: CATSRGLAGDLNEQFF.

The chain has TRBV19 and TRBJ2-1; the match to TRBD2 covers 7 bases. The CDR3 loop spans 16 amino acids. Per germline, CDR1 LNHDA and CDR2 SQIVND (reference sequence). Trimming removed 3 bases from V and 8 bases from J; junction bases left unmatched: 13. The CDR3: CASSMPGRSRGDEQFF. CDR3 bases: TGTGCCAGTAGTATGCCCGGCAGGTCCCGGGGGGATGAGCAGTTCTTC.

The chain is built from TRBV10-1 and TRBJ2-7; 8 positions agree with TRBD1. Unmatched junction bases numbered 6, after V lost 0 bases and J lost 5 bases. CDR3 size: 15 residues. Germline values: CDR1 WNHNN, CDR2 SYGVQD (reference sequence). This CDR3 is CASSESGQGNDEQYF. DNA of the CDR3: TGCGCCAGCAGTGAGTCAGGACAGGGTAACGACGAGCAGTACTTC.

The chain carries TRBV19 and TRBJ2-3, with TRBD1 matching over 7 bases. The J segment lost 14 bases and the V segment lost 2 bases, leaving 10 bases of the junction unmatched. The CDR3 covers 13 residues. CDR1 and CDR2 from the germline V gene are LNHDA and SQIVND (reference sequence). The CDR3 nucleotides read TGTGCCAGTAGTATACCGGGACAGCCGCCACGGTATTTT. This gives the protein CASSIPGQPPRYF.

As regards this clone: The sample carries other DNA sequences with the same CDR3. This chain uses TRBV5-1 with TRBJ2-1, with D perhaps matching TRBD2 (6 bases). CDR1 is SGHRS and CDR2 is YFSETQ in the germline V gene. The CDR3 has 14 amino acids. V lost 4 bases and J lost 0, with 8 bases in between. CDR3 DNA sequence: TGCGCCAGCAGCCCGGGGGACTCCTACAATGAGCAGTTCTTC. Translation: CASSPGDSYNEQFF.

The rearrangement links TRBV6-5 to TRBJ1-6, with D unresolved. CDR3 length: 15 residues. The germline gives CDR1 MNHEY, CDR2 SVGAGI. V shed 4 bases and J shed 7 bases, with 14 bases lying between them. The CDR3, as DNA: TGTGCCAGCAGTTTTAGCCACCCGGAGAATTCACCCCTCCACTTT. It codes for CASSFSHPENSPLHF.

Only a few counts were recorded for this clone. The chain uses TRBV7-3 and TRBJ2-1; 7 bases are shared with TRBD2. The junction had 7 bases not matched to a gene; V was cut back by 5 bases and J by 0 bases. This CDR3 is 16 amino acids long. Germline V lookup: CDR1 SGHTA, CDR2 FQGTGA. The CDR3 reads CASSPERGSSYNEQFF. CDR3 in DNA: TGTGCCAGCAGCCCGGAGCGGGGCAGCTCCTACAATGAGCAGTTCTTC.

The rearrangement links TRBV7-2 to TRBJ2-2; TRBD2 aligns across 11 bases. There are 19 residues in the CDR3. The ends lost 4 bases at V and 3 bases at J; junction bases unmatched: 13. CDR1 and CDR2 from the germline V gene are SGHTA and FQGNSA. The CDR3 region has the DNA TGTGCCAGCAGCTCGGGACTAGCGGCTCCCCCTCGGGACACCGGGGAGCTGTTTTTT. Its protein is CASSSGLAAPPRDTGELFF. Based on the CDR3 plus reference TRBV7-2 and TRBJ2-2, the full variable domain is GAGVSQSPSNKVTEKGKDVELRCDPISGHTALYWYRQSLGQGLEFLIYFQGNSAPDKSGLPSDRFSAERTGGSVSTLTIQRTQQEDSAVYLCASSSGLAAPPRDTGELFFGEGSRLTVL.

This rearrangement joins TRBV5-1 to TRBJ1-4; 12 bases are shared with TRBD1. The junction had 4 bases not matched to a gene; V was cut back by 5 bases and J by 8 bases. The CDR3 runs to 14 residues. Germline lookup yields CDR1 SGHRS and CDR2 YFSETQ. This chain's CDR3 is CASRIGTGGEKLFF. The CDR3 DNA is TGCGCCAGCAGGATCGGGACAGGGGGCGAAAAACTGTTTTTT.

The chain links TRBV5-1 to TRBJ2-7; 13 nucleotides line up with TRBD2. The trim removed 3 bases at V and 3 bases at J, leaving 3 bases unmatched. The CDR3 is 15 residues long. Per the germline V gene, CDR1 is SGHRS and CDR2 is YFSETQ. CDR3 in DNA: TGCGCCAGCAGCTCAGGACTAGCGGGAGACTACGAGCAGTACTTC. Protein product: CASSSGLAGDYEQYF.

This clone has only a few counts. The chain couples TRBV10-2 to TRBJ1-1, with TRBD1 matching over 10 bases. The CDR3 totals 16 residues. Germline-derived CDR1 and CDR2 are WSHSY and SAAADI. V shed 2 bases and J 0 bases; nucleotides not matched to a gene: 3. Here the CDR3 reads CASSEAGQGLNTEAFF. DNA for the CDR3: TGCGCCAGCAGTGAGGCGGGACAGGGGCTGAACACTGAAGCTTTCTTT.

This rearrangement joins TRBV7-9 to TRBJ2-1; no firm D call. With 4 bases removed from V and 6 bases from J, the gap between germline ends came to 7 bases. In germline, CDR1 is SEHNR, CDR2 FQNEAQ (reference sequence). The CDR3 spans 12 residues. Here the CDR3 DNA reads TGTGCCAGCAGCTCCTCTAGCAATGAGCAGTTCTTC. Residues: CASSSSSNEQFF.

The chain has TRBV30 and TRBJ1-3; D perhaps matches TRBD1 (5 bases). This CDR3 is built from 13 residues. The germline V gene encodes CDR1 GTSNPN and CDR2 SVGIG (reference sequence). Trimming removed 1 base at V and 4 bases at J, with 8 bases between. CDR3 sequence (DNA): TGTGCCTGGAGTGGGACACGGGGAAACACCATATATTTT. Encoded protein: CAWSGTRGNTIYF.

This clone occurred once. The gene calls are TRBV9 and TRBJ1-1; D is perhaps TRBD1 (5 bases). Trimming pared 0 bases from V and 1 base from J, leaving 7 bases between. In germline, CDR1 is SGDLS, CDR2 YYNGEE. The CDR3 runs 14 residues. CDR3 sequence (DNA): TGTGCCAGCAGCGTAGAAGGACAGAACACTGAAGCTTTCTTT. It codes for CASSVEGQNTEAFF.